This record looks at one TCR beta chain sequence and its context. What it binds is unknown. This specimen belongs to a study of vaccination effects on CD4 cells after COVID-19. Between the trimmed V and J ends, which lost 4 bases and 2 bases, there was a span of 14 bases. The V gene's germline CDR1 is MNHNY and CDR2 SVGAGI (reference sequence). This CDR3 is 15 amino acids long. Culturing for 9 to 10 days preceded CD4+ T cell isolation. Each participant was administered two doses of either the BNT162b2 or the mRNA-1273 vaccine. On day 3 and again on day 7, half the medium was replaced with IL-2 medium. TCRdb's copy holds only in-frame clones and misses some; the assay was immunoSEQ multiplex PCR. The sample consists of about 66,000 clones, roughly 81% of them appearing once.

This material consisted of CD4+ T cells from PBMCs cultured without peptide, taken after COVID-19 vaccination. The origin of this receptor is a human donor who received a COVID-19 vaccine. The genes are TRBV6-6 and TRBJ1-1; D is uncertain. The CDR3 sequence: CASSFPVGRNTEAFF. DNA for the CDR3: TGTGCCAGCAGTTTCCCGGTCGGTAGAAACACTGAAGCTTTCTTT.